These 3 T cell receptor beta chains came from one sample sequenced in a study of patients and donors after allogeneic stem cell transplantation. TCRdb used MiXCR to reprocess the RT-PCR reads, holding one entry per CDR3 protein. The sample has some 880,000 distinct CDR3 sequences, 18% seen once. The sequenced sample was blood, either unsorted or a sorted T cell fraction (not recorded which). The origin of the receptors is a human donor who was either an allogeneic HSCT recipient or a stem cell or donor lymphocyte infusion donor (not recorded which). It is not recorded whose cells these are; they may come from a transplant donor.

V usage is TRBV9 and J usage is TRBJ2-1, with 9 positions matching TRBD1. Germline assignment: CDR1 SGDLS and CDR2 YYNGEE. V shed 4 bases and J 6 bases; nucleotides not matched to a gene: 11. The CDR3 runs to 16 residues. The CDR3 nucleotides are TGTGCCAGCAGCTCCCGTAGGACAGGGGTTTTCAATGAGCAGTTCTTC. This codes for CASSSRRTGVFNEQFF.

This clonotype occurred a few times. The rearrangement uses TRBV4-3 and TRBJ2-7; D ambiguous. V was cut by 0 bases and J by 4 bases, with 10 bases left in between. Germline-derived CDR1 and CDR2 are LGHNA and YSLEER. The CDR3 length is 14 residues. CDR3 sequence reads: CASSQDSRNYEQYF. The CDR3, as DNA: TGCGCCAGCAGCCAAGATAGCCGGAATTACGAGCAGTACTTC.

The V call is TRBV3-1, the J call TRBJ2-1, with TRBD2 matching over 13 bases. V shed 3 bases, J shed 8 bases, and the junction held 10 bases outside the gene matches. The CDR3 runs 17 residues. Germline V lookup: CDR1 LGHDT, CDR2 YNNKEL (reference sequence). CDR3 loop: CASSHFTGLAGDHEQFF. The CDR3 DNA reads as TGTGCCAGCAGCCACTTCACCGGACTAGCGGGAGATCATGAGCAGTTCTTC.